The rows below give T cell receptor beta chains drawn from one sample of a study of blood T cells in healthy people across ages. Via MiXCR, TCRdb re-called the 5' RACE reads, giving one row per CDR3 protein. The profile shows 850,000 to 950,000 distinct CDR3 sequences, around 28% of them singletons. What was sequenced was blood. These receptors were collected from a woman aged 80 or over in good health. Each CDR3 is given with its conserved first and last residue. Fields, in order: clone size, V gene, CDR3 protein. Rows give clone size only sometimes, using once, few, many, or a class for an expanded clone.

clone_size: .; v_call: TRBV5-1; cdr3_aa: CASSPDPFLGGAFF
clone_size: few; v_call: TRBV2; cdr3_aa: CASSGGYSLNQPQHF
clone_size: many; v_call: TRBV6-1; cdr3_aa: CASSSGLVTYEQYF
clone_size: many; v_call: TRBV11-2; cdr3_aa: CASSFLAGGQDEQFF
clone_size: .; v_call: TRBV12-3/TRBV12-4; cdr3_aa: CASRTGTATSADTQYF
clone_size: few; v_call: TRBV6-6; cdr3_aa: CVSSYDERQGRSFGYTF
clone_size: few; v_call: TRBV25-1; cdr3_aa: CASSEGTKNSPLHF
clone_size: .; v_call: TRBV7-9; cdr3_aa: CASSLGQSGYTF
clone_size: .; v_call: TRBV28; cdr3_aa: CASSGILHAFF
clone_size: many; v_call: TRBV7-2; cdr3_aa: CASSSRLAGGKQFF
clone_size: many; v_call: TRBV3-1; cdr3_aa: CASSLQGVPGNIQYF
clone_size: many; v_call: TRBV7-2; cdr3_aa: CASSLWGTSVKETQYF
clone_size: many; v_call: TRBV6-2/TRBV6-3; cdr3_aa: CASSPARTWDYEQYF
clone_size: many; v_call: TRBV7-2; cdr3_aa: CASRTMTGSYEQYF
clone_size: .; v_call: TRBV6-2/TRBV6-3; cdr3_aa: CASSYSKTSPIPGDAQYF
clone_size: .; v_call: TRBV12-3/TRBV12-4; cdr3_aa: CASSLVTGDLNVLTF
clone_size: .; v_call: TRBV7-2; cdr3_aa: CASSGGHPTNEKLFF
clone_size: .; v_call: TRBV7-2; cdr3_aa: CASSLDRRYSNTGELFF
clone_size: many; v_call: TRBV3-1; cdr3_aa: CASSQDLAAGTYEQYF
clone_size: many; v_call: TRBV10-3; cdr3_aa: CAISGQGGSTDTQYF
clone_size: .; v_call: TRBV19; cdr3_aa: CASSSKRDTQYF
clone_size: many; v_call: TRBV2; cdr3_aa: CASSVTDEQYF
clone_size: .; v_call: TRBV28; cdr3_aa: CASRLDHSNQPQHF
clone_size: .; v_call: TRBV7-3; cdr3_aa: CASSLWAGGSYNEQFF
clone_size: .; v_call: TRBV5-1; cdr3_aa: CASGPISPTTVNNEQFF
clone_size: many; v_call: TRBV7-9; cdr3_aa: CASSLQGGTYGYTF
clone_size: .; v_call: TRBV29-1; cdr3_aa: CSVDTPKWAGNTEAFF
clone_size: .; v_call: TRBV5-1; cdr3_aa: CASSLVRSSYNSPLHF
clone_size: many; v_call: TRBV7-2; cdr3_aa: CASSPRGVGTSGANVLTF
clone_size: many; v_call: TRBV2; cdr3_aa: CASSAVYEQYF
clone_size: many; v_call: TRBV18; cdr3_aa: CASSPDGYYGYTF
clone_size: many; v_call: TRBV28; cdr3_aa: CASTPTGLSNQPQHF
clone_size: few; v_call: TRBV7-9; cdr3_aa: CTSSFWTGDGYTF
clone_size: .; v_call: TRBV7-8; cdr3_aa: CASSPLLGEQGPKYF
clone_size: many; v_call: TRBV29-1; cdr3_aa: CSVGLGGNQPQHF
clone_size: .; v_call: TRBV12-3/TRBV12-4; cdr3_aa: CASSARADTQYF
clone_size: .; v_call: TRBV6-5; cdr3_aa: CASSYSGGASLDTQYF
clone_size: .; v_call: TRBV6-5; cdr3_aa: CASSRSADGYTF
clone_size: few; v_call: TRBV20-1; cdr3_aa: CSARANFGSYNEQFF
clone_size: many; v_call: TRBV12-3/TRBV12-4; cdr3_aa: CASSQLAGTDTQYF
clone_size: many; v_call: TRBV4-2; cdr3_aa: CASSPVGGSSYEQYF
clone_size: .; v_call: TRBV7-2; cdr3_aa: CASSLQEGVNIEAFF
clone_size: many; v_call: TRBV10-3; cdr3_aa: CAISDLETQYF
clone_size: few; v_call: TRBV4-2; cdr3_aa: CASSQDPSGSTDTQYF
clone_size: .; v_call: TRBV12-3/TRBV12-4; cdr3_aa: CASSSSTRRIYEQYF
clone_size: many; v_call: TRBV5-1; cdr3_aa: CASSLDGMGYEQYF
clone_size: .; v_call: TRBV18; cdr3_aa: CASSPPTGVYGYTF
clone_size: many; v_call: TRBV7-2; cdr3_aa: CASTNSRWAGGNYGYTF
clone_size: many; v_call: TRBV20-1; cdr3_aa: CSASPSSVSEKLFF
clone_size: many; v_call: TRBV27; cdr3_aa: CASSLWPNAYEQYF
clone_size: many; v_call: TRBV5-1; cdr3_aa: CASSPSGGHTDTQYF
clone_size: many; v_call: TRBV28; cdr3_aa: CASSFHGQGREQYF
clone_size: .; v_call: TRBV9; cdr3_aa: CASSVVSSGGTDTQYF
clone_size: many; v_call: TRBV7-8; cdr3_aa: CASSGRGVRYEQYF
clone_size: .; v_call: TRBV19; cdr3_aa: CASSIDHGTGFRYEQYF